This T cell receptor (beta chain) came from a study of T cells after yellow fever vaccination. Study in general: Preparation of fractions with low cell numbers was performed using SMART-Seq v4 Ultra Low Input.

TCRdb processed the 5' RACE reads anew with MiXCR; each CDR3 protein has one entry. The sample holds approximately 250,000 distinct CDR3 sequences, around 4.9% seen once. In this sample, this clonotype turned up many times. Its antigen is undetermined. The CDR3 has 12 residues. Germline V gene sequence: CDR1 SGHKS, CDR2 YYEKEE (reference sequence). Trimming cost V 3 bases and J 8 bases; bases outside gene matches: 2. General study results and limits: Sorted repertoires could include abundant contaminating clonotypes from bulk cells. Detected again after the booster were most primary-vaccination clones, at 96% CD4 and approximately 85% CD8.

The V gene is TRBV5-5, the J gene TRBJ1-2; TRBD1 matches at 9 bases. The TCR comes from a man aged 18 to 30 who received the YFV17D yellow fever vaccine. This sample comprised CD4+ T cells sorted from PBMCs, obtained on the day of the yellow fever booster vaccination. This chain's CDR3 is CASSSTGGGYTF. As DNA, the CDR3 is TGTGCCAGCAGCTCCACAGGGGGCGGCTACACCTTC.